These T cell receptor beta chains were read from a single sample in a study of response to subunit inactivated influenza vaccine. TCRdb passed the RT-PCR reads through MiXCR, listing each CDR3 protein once. The data contain 490,000 or so distinct CDR3 sequences, less than 10% of them singletons. Specimen: PBMCs from blood, collected around 25 months after vaccination. These receptors all come from a man in his fifties or sixties who received an inactivated influenza vaccine. Each CDR3 is given with its conserved first and last residue. A D gene is named only where the DNA matches it firmly. Size values are once, few and many counts, or a class for expanded clones, and some rows have none.

v_gene	abundance	d_gene	j_gene	CDR3aa	CDR3nt
TRBV20-1	many	TRBD1	TRBJ1-5	CSAREETGANQPQHF	TGCAGTGCTAGAGAGGAGACAGGGGCAAATCAGCCCCAGCATTTT
TRBV20-1	.	.	TRBJ1-3	CSARHGNTIYF	TGCAGTGCTAGACATGGAAACACCATATATTTT
TRBV7-8	few	.	TRBJ1-1	CASSLWEGMNTEAFF	TGTGCCAGCAGCTTATGGGAGGGTATGAACACTGAAGCTTTCTTT
TRBV20-1	many	TRBD1	TRBJ1-1	CSPREGQRNTEAFF	TGCAGTCCAAGGGAGGGACAGAGGAACACTGAAGCTTTCTTT
TRBV18	many	TRBD2	TRBJ2-5	CASSRSGSGETQYF	TGTGCCAGCTCACGTAGCGGGAGCGGAGAGACCCAGTACTTC
TRBV20-1	.	.	TRBJ2-5	CSASAGTLGRTQYF	TGCAGTGCCAGCGCAGGGACCCTCGGGCGGACCCAGTACTTC
TRBV27	many	.	TRBJ2-7	CASSFRYVEEGYEQYF	TGTGCCAGCAGTTTCCGTTACGTTGAGGAGGGCTACGAGCAGTACTTC
TRBV20-1	many	TRBD1	TRBJ2-7	CSALGDRGDEQYF	TGCAGTGCCCTTGGGGACAGGGGGGACGAGCAGTACTTC
TRBV5-6	.	TRBD1	TRBJ2-7	CASSSRDRGQNEQYF	TGTGCCAGCAGCTCGCGGGACAGGGGCCAAAACGAGCAGTACTTC
TRBV20-1	few	.	TRBJ2-1	CSARERPDVYNEQFF	TGCAGTGCTAGAGAACGGCCGGACGTCTACAATGAGCAGTTCTTC
TRBV5-6	many	TRBD2	TRBJ2-2	CASSQQGLANTGELFF	TGTGCCAGCAGTCAACAAGGACTAGCCAACACCGGGGAGCTGTTTTTT
TRBV7-9	.	.	TRBJ2-7	CASSSRRVHEQYF	TGTGCCAGCAGCTCCCGGCGGGTCCACGAGCAGTACTTC
TRBV7-9	many	TRBD1	TRBJ1-1	CASSRLQGVPEAFF	TGTGCCAGCAGCCGCCTACAGGGGGTCCCTGAAGCTTTCTTT
TRBV20-1	.	.	TRBJ2-2	CSASSFGPGELFF	TGCAGTGCTAGCAGTTTCGGGCCGGGGGAGCTGTTTTTT
TRBV5-6	many	TRBD1	TRBJ1-3	CASSLTPTPQGNTIYF	TGTGCCAGCAGCTTGACCCCGACCCCACAGGGGAACACCATATATTTT
TRBV10-3	few	TRBD1	TRBJ2-1	CAISESGTGSNEQFF	TGTGCCATCAGTGAATCAGGGACAGGGTCTAATGAGCAGTTCTTC
TRBV5-5	.	.	TRBJ1-6	CASSLAVSSYNSPLHF	TGTGCCAGCAGCTTGGCCGTGAGCTCCTATAATTCACCCCTCCACTTT
TRBV7-9	.	.	TRBJ2-1	CASSLGLYNNEQFF	TGTGCCAGCAGCTTGGGTCTATACAACAATGAGCAGTTCTTC
TRBV20-1	.	TRBD2	TRBJ2-3	CSASAMGLGVDTQYF	TGCAGTGCTAGTGCTATGGGACTAGGTGTAGATACGCAGTATTTT
TRBV7-6	.	.	TRBJ2-5	CASSAIQETQYF	TGTGCCAGCAGCGCAATCCAAGAGACCCAGTACTTC
TRBV12-3/TRBV12-4	many	.	TRBJ2-7	CASSQYRGRGSEQYF	TGTGCCAGCAGTCAGTACCGTGGTCGGGGCAGCGAGCAGTACTTC
TRBV14	many	.	TRBJ2-2	CASSPDGHWNTGELFF	TGTGCCAGCAGCCCGGATGGGCACTGGAACACCGGGGAGCTGTTTTTT
TRBV7-9	few	.	TRBJ1-1	CASSLDLQGWAFF	TGTGCCAGCAGCTTAGATCTCCAGGGTTGGGCTTTCTTT
TRBV16	.	.	TRBJ2-7	CASSQADRNQYF	TGTGCCAGCAGCCAAGCGGACAGAAACCAGTACTTC
TRBV20-1	few	TRBD1	TRBJ2-7	CSAQTGKAYEQYF	TGCAGTGCCCAGACAGGGAAAGCCTACGAGCAGTACTTC
TRBV7-2	.	.	TRBJ2-3	CASSFALSGLYTDTQYF	TGTGCCAGCAGCTTCGCCCTCTCGGGACTCTACACAGATACGCAGTATTTT
TRBV20-1	many	TRBD1	TRBJ1-6	CSAPGTGGSSPLHF	TGCAGTGCTCCCGGGACAGGGGGCAGTTCACCCCTCCACTTT
TRBV20-1	.	TRBD2	TRBJ2-5	CSARTSGGVQETQYF	TGCAGTGCTAGAACTAGCGGGGGAGTCCAAGAGACCCAGTACTTC
TRBV12-3/TRBV12-4	many	TRBD1	TRBJ1-2	CASSGTGAFYGYTF	TGTGCCAGCAGCGGGACAGGGGCGTTCTATGGCTACACCTTC
TRBV6-6	many	TRBD1	TRBJ1-1	CASNRGLNTEAFF	TGTGCCAGTAACAGGGGTTTAAACACTGAAGCTTTCTTT
TRBV5-1	many	.	TRBJ2-1	CASSPDLGSKSYNEQFF	TGCGCCAGCAGCCCCGACCTCGGGAGTAAGTCCTACAATGAGCAGTTCTTC